Shown below are 3 T cell receptor beta chains from a single sample sequenced in a study of blood T cell repertoires in COVID-19. The repertoire was sequenced with immunoSEQ multiplex PCR; TCRdb's copy has only in-frame clones and lacks some. The top ten clones hold around 67% of a sample with approximately 20,000 clones, almost 85% of them seen once. The specimen sequenced was peripheral blood. Receptors originate from a man older than 75 with acute or convalescent COVID-19.

V gene TRBV18 combines with J gene TRBJ2-7; maybe TRBD2 (5 bases). CDR3 length: 16 residues. Germline V gives CDR1 KGHSH, CDR2 LQKENI. Trimming shortened V by 3 bases and J by 3 bases, and 18 bases separated the two germline ends. The CDR3 here is CASSPILTGDGYEQYF. The DNA for the CDR3 is TGTGCCAGCTCACCTATACTGACCGGGGATGGCTACGAGCAGTACTTC.

The chain employs TRBV28 and TRBJ2-7; 8 positions match TRBD1. Germline V gene sequence: CDR1 MDHEN, CDR2 SYDVKM. The V gene end was trimmed by 4 bases and the J gene end by 7 bases; junction bases not matched to a gene: 9. The CDR3 has 14 residues. The chain's CDR3 is CASSSFQGANEQYF. CDR3 DNA sequence: TGTGCCAGCAGTTCTTTTCAGGGGGCGAATGAGCAGTACTTC.

V usage is TRBV3-1 (or the pseudogene TRBV3-2) and J usage is TRBJ1-2, with D perhaps TRBD1 (6 bases). CDR1 is LGHDT and CDR2 is YNNKEL in the germline V gene (reference sequence). The CDR3 consists of 14 residues. Trimming shortened V by 4 bases and J by 2 bases, and 11 bases separated the two germline ends. The CDR3 region is CASSRITGNYGYTF. The CDR3 bases are TGTGCCAGCAGCCGAATAACAGGGAACTATGGCTACACCTTC.